The subject of this entry is one T cell receptor beta chain. The CDR3 extends over 14 amino acids. Germline assignment: CDR1 LNHNV and CDR2 YYDKDF (reference sequence). The germline V and J ends were trimmed by 3 bases and 7 bases, with 13 bases remaining between them. This entry belongs to a study of blood T cell repertoires in COVID-19. Across the whole study: COVID-19 samples, acute and convalescent, were from the United States, Italy and Spain. The cDNA or gDNA used as material had been derived from T cells, B-cell-depleted T cells, or PBMCs.

TCRdb keeps only in-frame clones here, not all; method: immunoSEQ multiplex PCR. Here the sample spans about 45,000 clones, 75% to 90% being singletons. This clonotype was obtained from a woman aged 80 or over with active COVID-19. Sequencing was done on a sample of peripheral blood. J is TRBJ2-1 and V is TRBV15; D gene ambiguous. CDR3 sequence: CATSSVLPLNEQFF. In DNA, the CDR3 is TGTGCCACCAGCAGTGTTCTCCCTTTGAATGAGCAGTTCTTC. The complete variable domain, with remaining parts taken from reference TRBV15 and TRBJ2-1, reads DAMVIQNPRYQVTQFGKPVTLSCSQTLNHNVMYWYQQKSSQAPKLLFHYYDKDFNNEADTPDNFQSRRPNTSFCFLDIRSPGLGDTAMYLCATSSVLPLNEQFFGPGTRLTVL.